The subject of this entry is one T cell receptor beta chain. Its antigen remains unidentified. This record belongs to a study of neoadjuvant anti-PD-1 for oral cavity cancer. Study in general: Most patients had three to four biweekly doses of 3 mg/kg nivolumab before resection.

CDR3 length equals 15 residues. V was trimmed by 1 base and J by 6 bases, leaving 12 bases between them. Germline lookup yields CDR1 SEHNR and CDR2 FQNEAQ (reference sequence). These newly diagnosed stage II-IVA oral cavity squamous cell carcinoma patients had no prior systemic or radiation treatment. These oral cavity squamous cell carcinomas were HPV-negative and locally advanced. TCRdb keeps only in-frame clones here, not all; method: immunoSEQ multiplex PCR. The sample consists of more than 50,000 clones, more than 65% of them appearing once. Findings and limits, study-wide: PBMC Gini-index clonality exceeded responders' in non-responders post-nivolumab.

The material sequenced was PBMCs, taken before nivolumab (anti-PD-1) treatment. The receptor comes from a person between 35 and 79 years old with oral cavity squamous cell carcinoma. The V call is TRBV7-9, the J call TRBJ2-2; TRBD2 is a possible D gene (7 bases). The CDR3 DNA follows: TGTGCCAGCAGCTTAGTTGCGGGGGCGGCCGGGGAGCTGTTTTTT. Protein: CASSLVAGAAGELFF.